This T cell receptor (beta chain) originates from a study of T cell repertoires in cytomegalovirus infection. At the level of the study: From public TCR beta signatures came an indication of both CMV infection and matching HLA type. Study results and limitations: Cumulative public TCR beta family frequency identified CMV carriers with the relevant HLA.

In the case of this clonotype: Its antigen is unknown.

TCRdb reprocessed the reads via MiXCR and lists one record per CDR3 protein. The data show hundreds of thousands of distinct CDR3 sequences, with less than 40% seen just once and about 14% held by the top ten. CDR1 is SGHDT, CDR2 YYEEEE, per germline. Trimming cost V 0 bases and J 7 bases, with 10 bases left between them. The CDR3 runs to 13 residues. The TCR sequence derives from a human donor in good health (CMV status not recorded). Some clones in this sample may be carry-over from other donors' samples. Material: cultured CD8+ T cells from PBMCs, obtained from culture after CMV antigen stimulation. V gene TRBV5-6 combines with J gene TRBJ1-1; no firm D call. CDR3: CASSLEVRREAFF. DNA of the CDR3: TGTGCCAGCAGCTTGGAAGTAAGGCGTGAAGCTTTCTTT.